These 31 T cell receptor beta chains share one sample of origin, sequenced in a study of breast tumors, draining lymph nodes, adjacent tissues (TCRdb year 2016). Lymph node samples were obtained from the axillary draining lymph nodes of breast cancer patients. Receptor libraries were prepared by multiplex PCR. Sequencing was performed on an Illumina HiSeq 2000. The public reads were reanalyzed by TCRdb: fastp trimming at Q25, MiXCR alignment, in-frame beta chains only. When rows share a CDR3 protein, they turn into one entry using the most common DNA and genes. In this sample the table shows 200,000 to 250,000 distinct CDR3 sequences, approximately 36% of which occur a single time. The ten largest account for approximately 3.3% of the sample. Sequenced sample: axillary lymph node tissue. These receptors were collected from a female donor with breast cancer. Some clones in this sample may be carry-over from other donors' samples.

Many counts were recorded for this clonotype. J is TRBJ2-3 and V is TRBV7-3, with no clear D. This CDR3 contains 15 residues. Germline V gives CDR1 SGHTA, CDR2 FQGTGA. V was pared by 2 bases and J by 0 bases, with 9 bases between. The CDR3 DNA reads TGTGCCAGCAGCTTACTGGGATCTAGCACAGATACGCAGTATTTT. Translating it yields CASSLLGSSTDTQYF.

The rearrangement joins TRBV10-3 to TRBJ2-2; D unresolved. The germline V gene encodes CDR1 ENHRY and CDR2 SYGVKD. V dropped 2 bases and J dropped 2 bases, with 3 bases sitting between them. This CDR3 comprises 13 residues. This CDR3 is CAISEANTGELFF. Written as DNA, the CDR3 is TGTGCCATCAGTGAGGCCAACACCGGGGAGCTGTTTTTT.

This clonotype was seen repeatedly, ten times or more. V gene TRBV7-6 combines with J gene TRBJ2-5; 7 nucleotides match TRBD2. Germline-derived CDR1 and CDR2 are SGHVS and FNYEAQ. V trimming: 3 bases; J trimming: 7 bases; junction bases outside the gene matches: 17. The CDR3 covers 17 residues. In DNA, the CDR3 is TGTGCCAGCAGCTTTTTTGGGACGGGACTACTTACGGGGACCCAGTACTTC. Amino acids: CASSFFGTGLLTGTQYF.

This clonotype appeared many times. The genes are TRBV2 and TRBJ2-3; D is perhaps TRBD2 (6 bases). V lost 10 bases and J 0 bases, leaving 14 bases between the germline ends. CDR1 is SNHLY, CDR2 FYNNEI, per germline. The CDR3 totals 14 residues. As DNA, the CDR3 is TGTGCCACCAGGAGGGGACCCAGCACAGATACGCAGTATTTT. Translated, it gives CATRRGPSTDTQYF.

On this clonotype: The DNA is omitted, as the CDR3 cannot be located on it reliably, and the CDR3 follows TCRdb's listing. The J gene is TRBJ2-7, the V gene TRBV10-3; the D segment call TRBD1 is taken from the table without a DNA check. Germline lookup yields CDR1 ENHRY and CDR2 SYGVKD. Both ends counted, the CDR3 spans 16 residues. Here the CDR3 reads CAICSAPHREPYEQYF.

The rearrangement joins TRBV25-1 to TRBJ1-5, with TRBD1 identical over 10 bases. CDR3 length equals 15 residues. CDR1 is MGHDK and CDR2 is SYGVNS in the germline V gene. CDR3 region: CAREYGTGDGQPQHF. In DNA form, the CDR3 reads TGTGCTAGAGAGTACGGGACAGGGGATGGTCAGCCCCAGCATTTT.

Ten or more counts support this clonotype. This chain uses TRBV7-9 with TRBJ1-4, with D possibly matching TRBD1 (5 bases). Germline lookup yields CDR1 SEHNR and CDR2 FQNEAQ (reference sequence). Trimming shortened V by 5 bases and J by 8 bases, and 18 bases separated the two germline ends. The CDR3 is made up of 15 amino acids. The CDR3 here is CASSQRWQGEEKLFF. The CDR3, as DNA: TGTGCCAGCAGCCAGAGGTGGCAGGGAGAAGAAAAACTGTTTTTT.

This clonotype was seen a few times. The chain has TRBV6-6 and TRBJ1-6; a weak D match, TRBD1 (6 bases). Germline loops: CDR1 MNHNY, CDR2 SVGAGI (reference sequence). Trimming left V 7 bases short and J 9 bases short, with 13 bases between. The CDR3 is made up of 13 amino acids. CDR3 bases: TGTGCCAGCACCCCGACAGGTTCTTCACCCCTCCACTTT. Amino acid sequence: CASTPTGSSPLHF.

Many counts were recorded for this clonotype. The chain combines TRBV6-5 with TRBJ2-1, with a possible D match to TRBD2 (5 bases). The V end was cut by 0 bases, the J end by 8 bases, with 8 bases between. Germline lookup yields CDR1 MNHEY and CDR2 SVGAGI. This CDR3 is built from 13 residues. The CDR3 DNA sequence: TGTGCCAGCAGTTACTCGATCGGGGATGAGCAGTTCTTC. This encodes CASSYSIGDEQFF.

On this clonotype: A much larger clonotype is one base distant, so this may be a read error. The conserved closing phenylalanine or tryptophan is absent in this CDR3, likely reflecting a read error. J is TRBJ2-5 and V is TRBV9; 7 nucleotides match TRBD1. The germline V gene encodes CDR1 SGDLS and CDR2 YYNGEE. The V gene end was trimmed by 3 bases and the J gene end by 5 bases; junction bases not matched to a gene: 4. This CDR3 has 13 residues. In DNA, the CDR3 is TGTGCCAGCAGCGCTGACAGGGTTGAGACCCAGTACTCC. It yields the protein CASSADRVETQYS.

The chain links TRBV7-2 to TRBJ2-1; 12 nucleotides agree with TRBD2. CDR3 size: 16 residues. J gave up 5 bases and V 3 bases, and 5 bases lay outside the gene matches. From germline, CDR1 is SGHTA and CDR2 FQGNSA. CDR3 coding DNA: TGTGCCAGCAGCTTCGATCGGACTAGCGGGGACAATGAGCAGTTCTTC. It encodes CASSFDRTSGDNEQFF.

This clonotype showed up just a few times. The gene calls are TRBV3-1 and TRBJ1-4; D unresolved. The CDR3 contains 18 residues. Germline V gives CDR1 LGHDT, CDR2 YNNKEL (reference sequence). Trimming cost V 1 base and J 0 bases, with 15 bases left between them. CDR3 bases: TGTGCCAGCAGCCAAGGCTGGGGAGGGTCGACAACTAATGAAAAACTGTTTTTT. Encoded protein: CASSQGWGGSTTNEKLFF.

This clonotype was counted ten times or more. This chain joins TRBV2 and TRBJ1-4, with D possibly matching TRBD1 (5 bases). With 10 bases removed from V and 3 bases from J, the gap between germline ends came to 24 bases. Germline V gene sequence: CDR1 SNHLY, CDR2 FYNNEI. The CDR3 covers 17 residues. CDR3 in amino acids: CAIAVSGLNMPNEKLFF. DNA for the CDR3: TGTGCCATCGCGGTCTCAGGGCTAAATATGCCTAATGAAAAACTGTTTTTT.

V gene TRBV20-1 combines with J gene TRBJ2-5, with 11 bases that match TRBD1. After removal of 3 bases from V and 6 bases from J, the junction contained 9 bases not matched to a gene. The CDR3 loop spans 15 amino acids. The V gene's germline CDR1 is DFQATT and CDR2 SNEGSKA (reference sequence). The CDR3 reads CSARGADRGHKTQYF. CDR3 nucleotide sequence: TGCAGTGCTAGGGGGGCGGACAGGGGGCATAAGACCCAGTACTTC.

Ten or more counts support this clonotype. V and J are TRBV7-2 and TRBJ2-5, with TRBD2 identical over 10 bases. V was pared by 5 bases and J by 7 bases, with 10 bases of the junction left unmatched. The length of the CDR3 is 15 residues. The germline V gene encodes CDR1 SGHTA and CDR2 FQGNSA. CDR3: CASSPGTSAGGTQYF. CDR3 in DNA: TGTGCCAGCAGCCCCGGGACTAGCGCCGGGGGGACCCAGTACTTC. Based on the CDR3 plus reference TRBV7-2 and TRBJ2-5, the full variable domain is GAGVSQSPSNKVTEKGKDVELRCDPISGHTALYWYRQSLGQGLEFLIYFQGNSAPDKSGLPSDRFSAERTGGSVSTLTIQRTQQEDSAVYLCASSPGTSAGGTQYFGPGTRLLVL.

This clonotype was seen at least ten times. The rearrangement joins TRBV4-2 to TRBJ2-1, with D perhaps TRBD2 (6 bases). The V gene lost 0 bases and the J gene lost 6 bases, with 18 bases spanning the gap. The CDR3 spans 17 residues. Germline V gene sequence: CDR1 LGHNA, CDR2 YNFKEQ. The CDR3: CASSQDWGSSGGNEQFF. In DNA form, the CDR3 reads TGTGCCAGCAGCCAAGATTGGGGCAGTTCCGGGGGCAATGAGCAGTTCTTC.

Remarks on this clonotype: The germline gene is not matched at one end of the junction; a read error may be the cause. The chain combines TRBV5-1 with TRBJ2-5; D is ambiguous. This CDR3 is built from 11 residues. Per the germline V gene, CDR1 is SGHRS and CDR2 is YFSETQ. CDR3 nucleotides: TGTGCCAGCACCTTACCGAACACCCAGTACTTC. This gives the protein CASTLPNTQYF.

The chain joins TRBV6-6 to TRBJ1-1; D unclear. The length of the CDR3 is 14 residues. Trimming shortened V by 10 bases and J by 1 base, and 16 bases separated the two germline ends. Germline V gives CDR1 MNHNY, CDR2 SVGAGI (reference sequence). CDR3 bases: TGTGCCACCGAAAAATGGACCGAGAACACTGAAGCTTTCTTT. Translated, it gives CATEKWTENTEAFF.

This clonotype was detected many times. The V and J genes are TRBV20-1 and TRBJ2-3; D is possibly TRBD2 (6 bases). Germline V gene sequence: CDR1 DFQATT, CDR2 SNEGSKA (reference sequence). V lost 6 bases and J lost 1, with 14 bases in between. CDR3 length equals 14 residues. CDR3 residues: CSAPRQRGTDTQYF. The CDR3 nucleotides are TGCAGTGCCCCACGCCAGCGGGGCACAGATACGCAGTATTTT.

The sample holds many counts of this clonotype. V usage is TRBV7-2 and J usage is TRBJ1-5; D call uncertain. There are 15 residues in the CDR3. The V gene lost 1 base and the J gene lost 0 bases, with 7 bases spanning the gap. The germline gives CDR1 SGHTA, CDR2 FQGNSA. The CDR3 protein is CASSLEGHSNQPQHF. The CDR3 nucleotides read TGTGCCAGCAGCTTAGAAGGGCATAGCAATCAGCCCCAGCATTTT.

This clonotype was detected many times. V is TRBV24-1 and J is TRBJ2-3, with a possible D match to TRBD2 (6 bases). Germline-derived CDR1 and CDR2 are KGHDR and SFDVKD. Trimming took off 4 bases at V and 4 bases at J, with 11 bases between the two ends. This CDR3 region has 14 residues. The CDR3 region has the DNA TGTGCCACCAGTGACGGCGGGGCAGCAGATACGCAGTATTTT. It is translated as CATSDGGAADTQYF.

The CDR3 DNA reads as TGCAGTGCTAGAAGACAGAGTGGCACAGATACGCAGTATTTT. This encodes CSARRQSGTDTQYF. The chain links TRBV20-1 to TRBJ2-3, with D possibly TRBD1 on 5 matching bases. Germline V lookup: CDR1 DFQATT, CDR2 SNEGSKA (reference sequence). The CDR3 is 14 amino acids. V lost 2 bases and J lost 1, with 10 bases in between.

This clonotype was detected only once. This chain links TRBV19 with TRBJ2-7, with D perhaps TRBD1 (6 bases). The CDR3 totals 17 residues. Germline loops: CDR1 LNHDA, CDR2 SQIVND (reference sequence). Trimming stripped 5 bases from V and 4 bases from J, with 24 bases between. The CDR3 coding sequence is TGTGCCAGTAGTTCTCAATCCTCTCAGACAGGTCGGTACGAGCAGTACTTC. It specifies CASSSQSSQTGRYEQYF.

This clonotype occurred a few times. The chain carries TRBV6-5 and TRBJ1-5; D uncertain. The V gene lost 5 bases and the J gene lost 1 base, with 12 bases spanning the gap. The CDR3 loop spans 15 amino acids. CDR1 and CDR2 (germline): MNHEY, SVGAGI. The CDR3 region is CASSPYASSNQPQHF. The CDR3 coding sequence is TGTGCCAGCAGTCCGTACGCCAGCAGCAATCAGCCCCAGCATTTT.

A word on this clonotype: A single base separates this from a much larger clone, so it may be a read error. The CDR3 loop is CASSTGINQPQHF. In DNA, the CDR3 is TGTGCCAGCAGTACAGGGATCAATCAGCCCCAGCATTTT. The chain combines TRBV28 with TRBJ1-5, with TRBD1 as a possible D gene (6 bases). CDR1 is MDHEN, CDR2 SYDVKM, per germline. This CDR3 comprises 13 residues. Trimming cost V 5 bases and J 3 bases, with 8 bases left between them.

Only one count was recorded for this clonotype. V gene TRBV13 combines with J gene TRBJ1-5; 9 bases match TRBD1. The ends lost 3 bases at V and 7 bases at J; junction bases unmatched: 4. This CDR3 has 14 amino acids. CDR1 PRHDT and CDR2 FYEKMQ come from the germline V gene (reference sequence). In DNA, the CDR3 is TGTGCCAGCAGCTTCAGGACAGGGGAGCAGCCCCAGCATTTT. The encoded protein is CASSFRTGEQPQHF.

In this sample, this clonotype turned up many times. The V gene is TRBV7-8, the J gene TRBJ2-7; perhaps D is TRBD1 or TRBD2 (5 bases each). The CDR3 has 15 amino acids. CDR1 is SGHVS and CDR2 is FQNEAQ in the germline V gene. The germline V and J ends were trimmed by 4 bases and 0 bases, with 13 bases remaining between them. The CDR3 sequence is CASSSRDGDSYEQYF. CDR3 nucleotides: TGTGCCAGCAGCTCCCGGGACGGAGACTCCTACGAGCAGTACTTC.

About this clonotype: The CDR3 does not end in the conserved phenylalanine or tryptophan, so this is likely a read error. It is unclear where the CDR3 begins or ends on the DNA, so no DNA is shown, and the CDR3 is as TCRdb lists it. CDR3 residues: CASSPNPP. This sequence joins TRBV7-6 and TRBJ1-6. The CDR3 spans 8 residues, counting both ends. CDR1 is SGHVS and CDR2 is FNYEAQ in the germline V gene.

Ten or more counts support this clonotype. V is TRBV29-1 and J is TRBJ2-1; 7 positions agree with TRBD2. The germline CDR1 and CDR2 sequences are SQVTM and ANQGSEA. V lost 3 bases, J lost 3 bases, and 8 bases stayed unmatched. The CDR3 is 15 amino acids. In DNA, the CDR3 is TGCAGCGTTGATCCGGGGGGATTCGACTACAATGAGCAGTTCTTC. Residues: CSVDPGGFDYNEQFF.

This clonotype was seen many times. The chain has TRBV19 and TRBJ1-4; maybe TRBD1 (6 bases). The CDR3 is made up of 14 amino acids. Per germline, CDR1 LNHDA and CDR2 SQIVND (reference sequence). V lost 1 base to trimming and J lost 6 bases, with 9 bases between them. CDR3 in DNA: TGTGCCAGTAGTATAGGGGGGGGCTATGAAAAACTGTTTTTT. Protein: CASSIGGGYEKLFF.

In its sample, this clonotype was seen many times. The rearrangement links TRBV20-1 to TRBJ1-2; no clear D gene. The CDR3 covers 9 residues. Trimming stripped 4 bases from V and 7 bases from J, with 4 bases between. CDR1 and CDR2 (germline): DFQATT, SNEGSKA (reference sequence). CDR3 amino acids: CSATPGYTF. The CDR3, as DNA: TGCAGTGCTACCCCTGGCTACACCTTC.